Presented here are 5 T cell receptor beta chains from one specimen sequenced in a study of T cells in Graves' hyperthyroidism and ophthalmopathy (dated by TCRdb to the late 2010s). Preparation of the library involved multiplex PCR. Instrument on record: Illumina HiSeq 2000. The TCR beta CDR3 regions were amplified from RNA transcripts. A first-round RT-PCR of the TCR CDR3 used the HTBI primer set with the Qiagen OneStep RT-PCR kit. TCRdb reworked the public reads: Q25 trimming with fastp, MiXCR clone assembly, productive beta chains retained. CDR3 protein duplicates are merged, each entry listing the most common genes and DNA. In this sample the table shows more than 500,000 distinct CDR3 sequences, about 16% of which occur a single time. Approximately 30% of the sample is held by the ten biggest clonotypes. Source material: blood. The source is a woman aged 30 to 39 with Graves' ophthalmopathy.

V and J are TRBV10-3 and TRBJ2-3; TRBD1 matches at 9 bases. J was trimmed by 6 bases and V by 11 bases; bases with no gene match: 9. CDR3 length: 13 amino acids. Germline values: CDR1 ENHRY, CDR2 SYGVKD. The CDR3, as DNA: TGTGCCGTCCGGGACAGGGCTTTCGATACGCAGTATTTT. Its translation is CAVRDRAFDTQYF.

This clonotype showed up many times. V gene TRBV6-2 or TRBV6-3 combines with J gene TRBJ2-1; TRBD2 matches 13 bases. The V gene end was trimmed by 0 bases and the J gene end by 9 bases; junction bases not matched to a gene: 17. Germline V CDR1 and CDR2: MNHEY, SVGEGT. This CDR3 contains 20 residues. The CDR3 nucleotides are TGTGCCAGCAGTTACTCGAGACTAGCGGGAGGATTGTGGGATAAGGGTGAGCAGTTCTTC. Protein: CASSYSRLAGGLWDKGEQFF.

This clonotype has a count of ten or more. Here the CDR3 DNA reads TGTGCCAGCAGTCCCCGGGACAGGGTTGGCTACACCTTC. Protein product: CASSPRDRVGYTF. The chain couples TRBV28 to TRBJ1-2, with 9 bases identical to TRBD1. The V gene's germline CDR1 is MDHEN and CDR2 SYDVKM. This CDR3 is built from 13 residues. Losses at the gene ends were 5 bases for V and 7 bases for J; bases not matched to a gene: 5.

This clonotype was detected many times. The rearrangement joins TRBV20-1 to TRBJ1-1; D is ambiguous. Germline V gene lookup returns CDR1 DFQATT and CDR2 SNEGSKA (reference sequence). The V and J ends lost 3 bases and 3 bases respectively, with 11 bases between them. The CDR3 sequence is 13 residues long. The CDR3 loop reads CSARWGGDTEAFF. In nucleotides, the CDR3 is TGCAGTGCTAGGTGGGGAGGAGACACTGAAGCTTTCTTT.

The V and J genes are TRBV9 and TRBJ2-3, with no clear D. CDR1 and CDR2 (germline): SGDLS, YYNGEE. CDR3 length equals 15 residues. Between the trimmed V and J ends, which lost 0 bases and 7 bases, there was a span of 15 bases. The CDR3 coding sequence is TGTGCCAGCAGCGTAGTTGCCGAGGCACGACATACGCAGTATTTT. This translates into CASSVVAEARHTQYF.